This T cell receptor (beta chain) is drawn from a study (dated by TCRdb to about 2017). A note on the overall study: Human CD8+ TCR repertoires recognizing immunodominant viral antigens were characterized by means of sequence and structural analyses.

The CDR3 goes from the cysteine to the phenylalanine over 14 residues. The kept DNA is CDR3 alone, 42 bases in frame from the first base. According to the germline V gene (reference sequence), CDR1 reads DFQATT and CDR2 reads SNEGSKA. The data were produced on an Illumina HiSeq 2500. Using fastp trimming at Q25 and MiXCR clonotype assembly, TCRdb reanalyzed the public sequencing data and kept in-frame beta chains. When rows share a CDR3 protein, they turn into one entry using the most common DNA and genes. The sample table records more than 150 distinct CDR3 sequences; about a fifth of these occur just once. The ten top clones hold around 51% of the sample. The investigation overall reported the following: CD8+ TCR repertoires specific to different immunodominant viral antigens were reported to be distinct from each other and highly diverse.

Regarding this clonotype: The antigen it recognizes is unknown. A read error is possible here, since a much larger clone lies one base away.

This sequence originates from a male donor. Specimen: CD8+ T cells (not recorded whether cultured). This receptor chain uses TRBV20-1 and TRBJ2-7; 7 of the junction bases match TRBD2. The CDR3 loop reads CGAREGTDFYEQYF. The DNA sequence is given as TGCGGTGCTAGGGAGGGGACGGATTTTTACGAGCAGTACTTC.